The entry below describes one T cell receptor beta chain. The entry originates in a study of blood T cell repertoires in COVID-19. Using immunoSEQ multiplex PCR, the repertoire was profiled, and TCRdb retains in-frame clones only, with some absent. There are fewer than 90,000 clones in the sample; approximately 84% occur only once, and about 35% lies in the top ten. The TCR comes from a man aged 65-85 years with acute or convalescent COVID-19. Sequenced material: peripheral blood.

CDR3 sequence: CASTKQGDYGYTF. CDR3 nucleotide sequence: TGTGCCAGTACCAAACAGGGTGACTATGGCTACACCTTC. The genes are TRBV19 and TRBJ1-2; D possibly corresponds to TRBD1 (6 bases). Germline CDR1 and CDR2: LNHDA and SQIVND (reference sequence). The germline V and J ends were trimmed by 7 bases and 3 bases, with 12 bases remaining between them. CDR3 length equals 13 residues. The whole variable domain, filled in from reference TRBV19 and TRBJ1-2, reads DGGITQSPKYLFRKEGQNVTLSCEQNLNHDAMYWYRQDPGQGLRLIYYSQIVNDFQKGDIAEGYSVSREKKESFPLTVTSAQKNPTAFYLCASTKQGDYGYTFGSGTRLTVV.